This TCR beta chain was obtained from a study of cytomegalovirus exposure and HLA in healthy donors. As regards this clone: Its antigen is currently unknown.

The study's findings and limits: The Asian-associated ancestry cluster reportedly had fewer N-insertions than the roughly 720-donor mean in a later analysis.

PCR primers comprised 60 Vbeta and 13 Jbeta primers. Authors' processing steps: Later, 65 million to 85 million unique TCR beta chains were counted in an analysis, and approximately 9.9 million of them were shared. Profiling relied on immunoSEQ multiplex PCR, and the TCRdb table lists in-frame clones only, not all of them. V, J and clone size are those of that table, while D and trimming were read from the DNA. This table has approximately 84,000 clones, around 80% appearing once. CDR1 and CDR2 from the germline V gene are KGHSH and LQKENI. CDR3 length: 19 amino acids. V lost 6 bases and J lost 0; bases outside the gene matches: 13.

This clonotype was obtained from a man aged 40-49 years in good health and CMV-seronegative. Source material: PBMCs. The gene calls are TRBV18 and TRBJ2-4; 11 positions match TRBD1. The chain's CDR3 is CASSSVGQGVLLAKNIQYF. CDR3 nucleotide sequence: TGTGCCAGCTCCTCGGTGGGACAGGGGGTCCTCCTAGCCAAAAACATTCAGTACTTC.